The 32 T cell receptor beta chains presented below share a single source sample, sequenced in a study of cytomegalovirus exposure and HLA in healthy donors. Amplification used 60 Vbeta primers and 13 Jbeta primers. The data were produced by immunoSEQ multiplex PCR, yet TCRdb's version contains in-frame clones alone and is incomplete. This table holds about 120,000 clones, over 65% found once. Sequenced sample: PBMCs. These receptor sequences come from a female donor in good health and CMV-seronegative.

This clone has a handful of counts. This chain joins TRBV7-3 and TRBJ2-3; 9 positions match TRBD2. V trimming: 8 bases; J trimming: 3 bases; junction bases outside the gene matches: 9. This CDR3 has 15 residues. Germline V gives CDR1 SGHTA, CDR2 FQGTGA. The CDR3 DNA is TGTGCCAGCGCGCCTAGCGGGGTTTGGACAGATACGCAGTATTTT. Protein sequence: CASAPSGVWTDTQYF.

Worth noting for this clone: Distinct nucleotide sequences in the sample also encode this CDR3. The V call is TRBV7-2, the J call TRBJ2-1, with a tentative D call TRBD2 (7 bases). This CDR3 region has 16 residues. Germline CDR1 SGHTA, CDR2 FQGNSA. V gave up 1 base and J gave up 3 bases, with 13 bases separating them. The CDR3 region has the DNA TGTGCCAGCAGCTTAGGAGGCGGGGGCCACTACAATGAGCAGTTCTTC. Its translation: CASSLGGGGHYNEQFF. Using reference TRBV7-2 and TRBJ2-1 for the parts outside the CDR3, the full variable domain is GAGVSQSPSNKVTEKGKDVELRCDPISGHTALYWYRQSLGQGLEFLIYFQGNSAPDKSGLPSDRFSAERTGGSVSTLTIQRTQQEDSAVYLCASSLGGGGHYNEQFFGPGTRLTVL.

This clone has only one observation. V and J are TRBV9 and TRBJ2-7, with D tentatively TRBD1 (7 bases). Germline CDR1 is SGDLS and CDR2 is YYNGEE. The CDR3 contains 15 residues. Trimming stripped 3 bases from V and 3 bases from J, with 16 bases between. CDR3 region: CASSAATQGGYEQYF. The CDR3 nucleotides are TGTGCCAGCAGCGCAGCGACCCAGGGGGGCTACGAGCAGTACTTC.

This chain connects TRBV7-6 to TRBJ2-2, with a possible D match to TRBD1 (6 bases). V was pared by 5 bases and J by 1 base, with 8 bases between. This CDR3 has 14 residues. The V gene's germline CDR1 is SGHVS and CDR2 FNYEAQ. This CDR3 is CASSGGQNTGELFF. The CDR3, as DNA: TGTGCCAGCAGCGGGGGACAGAACACCGGGGAGCTGTTTTTT.

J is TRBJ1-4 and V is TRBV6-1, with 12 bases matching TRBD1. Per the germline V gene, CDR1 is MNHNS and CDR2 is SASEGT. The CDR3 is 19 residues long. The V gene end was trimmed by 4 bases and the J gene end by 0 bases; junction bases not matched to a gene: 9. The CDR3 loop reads CASSVRDRGRVATNEKLFF. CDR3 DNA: TGTGCCAGCAGTGTCCGGGACAGGGGGCGAGTAGCAACTAATGAAAAACTGTTTTTT.

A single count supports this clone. CDR3 in DNA: TGTGCCAGCAGCCCCCGCAGGGGAGCTGAAGCTTTCTTT. Amino acids: CASSPRRGAEAFF. The chain is built from TRBV7-8 and TRBJ1-1, with a tentative D call TRBD1 (6 bases). Germline assignment: CDR1 SGHVS and CDR2 FQNEAQ. V was clipped by 5 bases and J by 6 bases, with 13 bases between them. The CDR3 loop spans 13 amino acids.

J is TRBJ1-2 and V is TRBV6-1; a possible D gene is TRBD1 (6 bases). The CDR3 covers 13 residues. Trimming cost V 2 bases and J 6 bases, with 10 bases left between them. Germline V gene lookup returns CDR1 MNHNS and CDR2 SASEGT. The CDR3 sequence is CASSETGYNGYTF. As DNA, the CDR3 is TGTGCCAGCAGTGAAACAGGGTACAATGGCTACACCTTC.

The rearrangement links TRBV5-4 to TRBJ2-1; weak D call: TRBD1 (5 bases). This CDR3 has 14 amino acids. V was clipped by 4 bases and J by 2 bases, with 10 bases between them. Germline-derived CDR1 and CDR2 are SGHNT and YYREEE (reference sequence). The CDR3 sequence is CASSPQGTYNEQFF. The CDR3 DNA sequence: TGTGCCAGCAGCCCGCAGGGAACCTACAATGAGCAGTTCTTC.

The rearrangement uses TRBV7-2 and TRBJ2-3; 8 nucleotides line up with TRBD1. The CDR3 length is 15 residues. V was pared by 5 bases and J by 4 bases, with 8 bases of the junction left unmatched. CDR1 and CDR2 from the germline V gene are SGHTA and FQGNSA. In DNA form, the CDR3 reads TGTGCCAGCAGCCCCCCAGGGGGCCCCCCAGATACGCAGTATTTT. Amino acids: CASSPPGGPPDTQYF.

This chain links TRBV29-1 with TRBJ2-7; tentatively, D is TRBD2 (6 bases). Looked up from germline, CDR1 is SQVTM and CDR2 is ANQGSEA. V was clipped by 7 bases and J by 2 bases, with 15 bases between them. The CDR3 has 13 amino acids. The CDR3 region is CSATGTSTYEQYF. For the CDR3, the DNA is TGCAGCGCCACCGGGACTTCAACCTACGAGCAGTACTTC.

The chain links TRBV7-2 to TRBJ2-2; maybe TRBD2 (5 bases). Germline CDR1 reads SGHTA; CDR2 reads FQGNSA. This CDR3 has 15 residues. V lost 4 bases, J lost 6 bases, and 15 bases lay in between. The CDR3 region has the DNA TGTGCCAGCAGCTCCACGGGTCTGGGAGCCGGGGAGCTGTTTTTT. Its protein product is CASSSTGLGAGELFF.

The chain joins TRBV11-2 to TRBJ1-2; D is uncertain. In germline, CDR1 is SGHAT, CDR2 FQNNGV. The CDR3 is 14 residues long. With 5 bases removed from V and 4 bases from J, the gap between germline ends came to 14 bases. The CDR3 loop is CASSPNDRGYGYTF. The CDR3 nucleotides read TGTGCCAGCAGCCCTAACGATCGAGGCTATGGCTACACCTTC.

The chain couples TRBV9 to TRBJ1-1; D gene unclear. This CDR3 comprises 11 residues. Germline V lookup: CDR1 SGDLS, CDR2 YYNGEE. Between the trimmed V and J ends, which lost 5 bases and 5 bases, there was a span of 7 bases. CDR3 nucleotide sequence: TGTGCCAGCAGTGGCTTAACTGAAGCTTTCTTT. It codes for CASSGLTEAFF.

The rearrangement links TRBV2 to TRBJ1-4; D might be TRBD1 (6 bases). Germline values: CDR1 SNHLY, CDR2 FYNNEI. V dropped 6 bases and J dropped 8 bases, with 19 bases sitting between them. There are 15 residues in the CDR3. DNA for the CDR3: TGTGCCAGCAGCGGCATGGGGGCGCTTAGAGAAAAACTGTTTTTT. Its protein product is CASSGMGALREKLFF.

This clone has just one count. CDR3 amino acids: CASSQTTGGNTEAFF. CDR3 DNA: TGTGCCAGCAGTCAAACGACAGGGGGTAACACTGAAGCTTTCTTT. The gene calls are TRBV27 and TRBJ1-1; 9 bases are a match to TRBD1. CDR1 and CDR2 from the germline V gene are MNHEY and SMNVEV (reference sequence). The CDR3 has 15 residues. The V gene end was trimmed by 5 bases and the J gene end by 2 bases; junction bases not matched to a gene: 6.

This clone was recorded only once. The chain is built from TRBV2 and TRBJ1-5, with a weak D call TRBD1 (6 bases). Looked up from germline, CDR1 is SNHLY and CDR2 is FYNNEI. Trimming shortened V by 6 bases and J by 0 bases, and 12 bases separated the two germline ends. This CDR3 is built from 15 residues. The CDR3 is CASRQGVNSNQPQHF. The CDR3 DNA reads TGTGCCAGCAGACAGGGAGTGAATAGCAATCAGCCCCAGCATTTT.

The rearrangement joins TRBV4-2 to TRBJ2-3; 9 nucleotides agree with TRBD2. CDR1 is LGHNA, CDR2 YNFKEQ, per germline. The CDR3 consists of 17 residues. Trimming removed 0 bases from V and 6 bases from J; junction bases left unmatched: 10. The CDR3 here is CASSQEASGNYLDTQYF. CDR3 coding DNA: TGTGCCAGCAGCCAAGAGGCTAGCGGGAATTACCTGGATACGCAGTATTTT.

The DNA of the CDR3 is TGTGCCAGCCGGGGCCCGCGGGGCAGGCGATATCAGCCCCAGCATTTT. Protein: CASRGPRGRRYQPQHF. The V gene is TRBV21-1, the J gene TRBJ1-5. TRBV21-1 is designated a pseudogene. The CDR3 is made up of 16 amino acids.

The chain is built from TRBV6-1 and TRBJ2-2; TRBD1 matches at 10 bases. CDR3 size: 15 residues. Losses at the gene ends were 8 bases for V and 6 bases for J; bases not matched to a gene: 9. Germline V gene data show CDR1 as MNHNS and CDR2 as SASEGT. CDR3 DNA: TGTGCCAGCTTCACCGGACAGGGGGGGGCCGGGGAGCTGTTTTTT. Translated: CASFTGQGGAGELFF.

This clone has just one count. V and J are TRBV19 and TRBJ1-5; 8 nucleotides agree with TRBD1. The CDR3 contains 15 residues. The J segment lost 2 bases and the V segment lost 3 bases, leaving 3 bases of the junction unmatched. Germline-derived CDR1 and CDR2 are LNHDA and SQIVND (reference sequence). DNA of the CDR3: TGTGCCAGTAGTATGACAGGGGCTGGCAATCAGCCCCAGCATTTT. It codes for CASSMTGAGNQPQHF. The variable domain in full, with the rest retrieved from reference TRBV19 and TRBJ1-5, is DGGITQSPKYLFRKEGQNVTLSCEQNLNHDAMYWYRQDPGQGLRLIYYSQIVNDFQKGDIAEGYSVSREKKESFPLTVTSAQKNPTAFYLCASSMTGAGNQPQHFGDGTRLSIL.

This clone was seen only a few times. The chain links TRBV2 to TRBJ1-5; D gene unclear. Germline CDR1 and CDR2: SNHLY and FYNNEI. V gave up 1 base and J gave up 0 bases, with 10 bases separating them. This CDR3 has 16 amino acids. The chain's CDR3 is CASSEVNTYSNQPQHF. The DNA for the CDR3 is TGTGCCAGCAGTGAAGTAAATACCTATAGCAATCAGCCCCAGCATTTT.

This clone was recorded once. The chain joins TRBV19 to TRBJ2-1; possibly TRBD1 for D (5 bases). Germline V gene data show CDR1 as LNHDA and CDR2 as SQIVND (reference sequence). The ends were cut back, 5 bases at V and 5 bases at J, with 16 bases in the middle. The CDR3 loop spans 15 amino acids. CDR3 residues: CASSPGLGAHNEQFF. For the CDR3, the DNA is TGTGCCAGTAGTCCTGGGCTAGGGGCCCACAATGAGCAGTTCTTC. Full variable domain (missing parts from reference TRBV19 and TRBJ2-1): DGGITQSPKYLFRKEGQNVTLSCEQNLNHDAMYWYRQDPGQGLRLIYYSQIVNDFQKGDIAEGYSVSREKKESFPLTVTSAQKNPTAFYLCASSPGLGAHNEQFFGPGTRLTVL.

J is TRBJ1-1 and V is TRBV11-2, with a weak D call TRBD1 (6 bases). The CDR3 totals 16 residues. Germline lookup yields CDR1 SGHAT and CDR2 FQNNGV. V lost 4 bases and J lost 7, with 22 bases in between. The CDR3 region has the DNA TGTGCCAGCAGCTCCGGGGGGCTGGTGGTTTATAGTGAAGCTTTCTTT. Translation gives CASSSGGLVVYSEAFF.

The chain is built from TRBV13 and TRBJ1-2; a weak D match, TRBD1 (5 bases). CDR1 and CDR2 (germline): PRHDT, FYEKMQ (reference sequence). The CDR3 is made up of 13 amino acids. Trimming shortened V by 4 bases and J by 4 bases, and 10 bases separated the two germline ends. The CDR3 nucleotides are TGTGCCAGCAGCTACAGACAGATCTATGGCTACACCTTC. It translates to CASSYRQIYGYTF.

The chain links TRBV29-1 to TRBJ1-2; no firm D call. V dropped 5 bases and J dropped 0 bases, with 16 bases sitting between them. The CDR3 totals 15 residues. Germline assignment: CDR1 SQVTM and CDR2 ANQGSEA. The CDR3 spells CSVTPYTASNYGYTF. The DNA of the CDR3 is TGCAGCGTTACACCGTACACAGCTTCTAACTATGGCTACACCTTC. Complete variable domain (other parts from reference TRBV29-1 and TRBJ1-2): SAVISQKPSRDICQRGTSLTIQCQVDSQVTMMFWYRQQPGQSLTLIATANQGSEATYESGFVIDKFPISRPNLTFSTLTVSNMSPEDSSIYLCSVTPYTASNYGYTFGSGTRLTVV.

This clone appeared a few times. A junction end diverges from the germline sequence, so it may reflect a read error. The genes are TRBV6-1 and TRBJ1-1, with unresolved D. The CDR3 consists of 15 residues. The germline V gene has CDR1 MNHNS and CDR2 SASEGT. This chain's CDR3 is CASSSSVNKVAEAFF. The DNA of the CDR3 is TGTGCCAGCAGCTCAAGCGTGAATAAGGTGGCTGAGGCTTTCTTT.

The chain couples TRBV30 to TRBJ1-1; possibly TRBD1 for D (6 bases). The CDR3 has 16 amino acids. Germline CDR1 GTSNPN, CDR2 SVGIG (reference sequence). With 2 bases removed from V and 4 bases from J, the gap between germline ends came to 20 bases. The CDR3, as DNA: TGTGCCTGGAGTATTCGGGGAGGGACAAGCCCCACTGAAGCTTTCTTT. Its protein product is CAWSIRGGTSPTEAFF.

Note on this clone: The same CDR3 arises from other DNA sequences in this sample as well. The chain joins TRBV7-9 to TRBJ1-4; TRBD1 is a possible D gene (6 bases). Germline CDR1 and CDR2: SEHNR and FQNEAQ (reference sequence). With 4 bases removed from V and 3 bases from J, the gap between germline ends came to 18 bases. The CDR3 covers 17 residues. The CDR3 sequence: CASSSGHNLGANEKLFF. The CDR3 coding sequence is TGTGCCAGCAGCTCGGGACACAATTTGGGGGCTAATGAAAAACTGTTTTTT.

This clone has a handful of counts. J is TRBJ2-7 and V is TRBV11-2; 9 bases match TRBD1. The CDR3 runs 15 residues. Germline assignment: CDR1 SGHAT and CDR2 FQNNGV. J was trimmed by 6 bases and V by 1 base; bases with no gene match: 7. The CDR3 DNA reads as TGTGCCAGCAGCTTAGGGGTGACAGGGGGTTCCGAGCAGTACTTC. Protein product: CASSLGVTGGSEQYF. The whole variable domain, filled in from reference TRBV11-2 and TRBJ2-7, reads EAGVAQSPRYKIIEKRQSVAFWCNPISGHATLYWYQQILGQGPKLLIQFQNNGVVDDSQLPKDRFSAERLKGVDSTLKIQPAKLEDSAVYLCASSLGVTGGSEQYFGPGTRLTVT.

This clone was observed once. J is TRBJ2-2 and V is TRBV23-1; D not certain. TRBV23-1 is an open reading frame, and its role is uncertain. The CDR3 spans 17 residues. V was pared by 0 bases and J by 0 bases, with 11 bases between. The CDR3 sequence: CASSQSLGPTNTGELFF. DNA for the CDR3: TGCGCCAGCAGTCAATCGCTGGGCCCAACGAACACCGGGGAGCTGTTTTTT.

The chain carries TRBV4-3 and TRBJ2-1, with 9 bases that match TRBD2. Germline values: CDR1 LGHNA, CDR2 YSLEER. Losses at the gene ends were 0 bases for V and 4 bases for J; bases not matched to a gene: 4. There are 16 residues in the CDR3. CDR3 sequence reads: CASSQDGSGGYNEQFF. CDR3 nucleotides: TGCGCCAGCAGCCAAGATGGTAGCGGGGGATACAATGAGCAGTTCTTC.

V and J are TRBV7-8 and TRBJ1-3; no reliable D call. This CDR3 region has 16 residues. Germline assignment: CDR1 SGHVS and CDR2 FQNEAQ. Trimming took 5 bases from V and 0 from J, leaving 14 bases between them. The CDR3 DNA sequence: TGTGCCAGCAGCCGGACGACGGGGATCTCTGGAAACACCATATATTTT. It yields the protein CASSRTTGISGNTIYF.